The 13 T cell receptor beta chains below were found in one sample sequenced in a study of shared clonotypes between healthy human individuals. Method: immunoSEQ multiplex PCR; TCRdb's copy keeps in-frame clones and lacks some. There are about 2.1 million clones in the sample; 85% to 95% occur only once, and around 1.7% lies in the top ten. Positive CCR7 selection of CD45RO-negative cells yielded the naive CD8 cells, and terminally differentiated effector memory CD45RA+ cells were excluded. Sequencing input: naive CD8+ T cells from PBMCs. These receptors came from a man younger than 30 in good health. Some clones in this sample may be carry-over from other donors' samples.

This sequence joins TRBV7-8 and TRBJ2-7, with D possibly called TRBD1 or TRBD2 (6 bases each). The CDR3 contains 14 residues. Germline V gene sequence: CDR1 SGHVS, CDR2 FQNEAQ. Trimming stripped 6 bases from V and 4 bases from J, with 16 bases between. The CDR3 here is CASRGAAGPYEQYF. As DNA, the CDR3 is TGTGCCAGCAGGGGGGCAGCGGGTCCTTACGAGCAGTACTTC.

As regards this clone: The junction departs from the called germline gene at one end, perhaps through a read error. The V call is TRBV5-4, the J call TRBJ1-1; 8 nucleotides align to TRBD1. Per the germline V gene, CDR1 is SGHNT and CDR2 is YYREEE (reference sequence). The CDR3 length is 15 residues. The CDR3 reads CASSLAGTGYTKAFF. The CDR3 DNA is TGTGCCAGCAGCTTGGCCGGGACAGGCTACACTAAAGCTTTCTTT.

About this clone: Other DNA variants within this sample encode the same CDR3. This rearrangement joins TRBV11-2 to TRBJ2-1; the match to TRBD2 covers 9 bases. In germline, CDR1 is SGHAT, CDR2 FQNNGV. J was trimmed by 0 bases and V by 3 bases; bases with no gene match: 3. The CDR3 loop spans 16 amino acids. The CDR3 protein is CASSFSGRSSYNEQFF. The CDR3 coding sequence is TGTGCCAGCAGCTTTAGCGGGAGAAGCTCCTACAATGAGCAGTTCTTC.

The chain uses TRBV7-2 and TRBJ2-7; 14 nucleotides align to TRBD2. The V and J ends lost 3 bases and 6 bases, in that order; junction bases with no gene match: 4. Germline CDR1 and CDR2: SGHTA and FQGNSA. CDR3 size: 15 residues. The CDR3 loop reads CASSLGLAGVPEQYF. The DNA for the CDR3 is TGTGCCAGCAGCTTGGGACTAGCGGGGGTCCCCGAGCAGTACTTC.

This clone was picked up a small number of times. The CDR3 region is CASSFPSRVDRERMDDYTF. DNA of the CDR3: TGTGCCAGCAGCTTCCCCTCCCGGGTAGACAGGGAACGAATGGACGACTACACCTTC. This chain connects TRBV7-9 to TRBJ1-2; 7 bases map to TRBD1. CDR3 length: 19 amino acids. The V gene's germline CDR1 is SEHNR and CDR2 FQNEAQ (reference sequence). V dropped 3 bases and J dropped 10; count of bases not matched to a gene: 26.

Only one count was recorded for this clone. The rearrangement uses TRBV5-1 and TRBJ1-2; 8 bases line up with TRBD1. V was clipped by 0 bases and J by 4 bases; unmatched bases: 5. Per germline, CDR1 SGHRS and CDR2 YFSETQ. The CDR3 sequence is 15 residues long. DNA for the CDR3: TGCGCCAGCAGCTTGGCAGGGGGCGCGGGCTATGGCTACACCTTC. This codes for CASSLAGGAGYGYTF.

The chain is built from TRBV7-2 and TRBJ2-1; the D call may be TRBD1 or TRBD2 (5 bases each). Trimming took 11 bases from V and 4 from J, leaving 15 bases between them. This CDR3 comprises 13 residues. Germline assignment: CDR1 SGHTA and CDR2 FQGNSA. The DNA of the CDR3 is TGTGCCTCCCTCGAGGGGTCATACAATGAGCAGTTCTTC. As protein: CASLEGSYNEQFF.

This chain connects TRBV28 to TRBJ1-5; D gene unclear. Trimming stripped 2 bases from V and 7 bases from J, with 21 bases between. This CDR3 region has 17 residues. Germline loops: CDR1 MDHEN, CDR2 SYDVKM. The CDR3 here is CASSLDWIEGIKQPQHF. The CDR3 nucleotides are TGTGCCAGCAGTTTAGATTGGATCGAAGGCATCAAGCAGCCCCAGCATTTT.

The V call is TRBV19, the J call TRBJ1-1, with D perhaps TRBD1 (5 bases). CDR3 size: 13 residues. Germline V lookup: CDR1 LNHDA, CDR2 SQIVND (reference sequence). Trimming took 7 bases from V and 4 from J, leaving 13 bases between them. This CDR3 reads CASMRPGGTEAFF. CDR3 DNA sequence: TGTGCCAGTATGAGACCCGGGGGCACTGAAGCTTTCTTT.

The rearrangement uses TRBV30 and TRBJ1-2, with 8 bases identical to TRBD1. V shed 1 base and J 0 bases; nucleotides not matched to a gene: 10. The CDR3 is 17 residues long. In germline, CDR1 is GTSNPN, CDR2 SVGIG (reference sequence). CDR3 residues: CAWSARLGTGTNYGYTF. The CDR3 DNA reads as TGTGCCTGGAGTGCACGACTTGGGACAGGTACTAACTATGGCTACACCTTC. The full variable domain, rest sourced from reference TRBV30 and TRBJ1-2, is SQTIHQWPATLVQPVGSPLSLECTVEGTSNPNLYWYRQAAGRGLQLLFYSVGIGQISSEVPQNLSASRPQDRQFILSSKKLLLSDSGFYLCAWSARLGTGTNYGYTFGSGTRLTVV.

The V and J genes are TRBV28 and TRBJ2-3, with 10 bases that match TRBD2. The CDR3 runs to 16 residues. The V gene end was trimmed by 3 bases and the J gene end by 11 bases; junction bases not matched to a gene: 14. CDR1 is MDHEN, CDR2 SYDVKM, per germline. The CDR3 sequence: CASSLLAGEIGTKQYF. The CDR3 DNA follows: TGTGCCAGCAGTTTGCTAGCGGGAGAAATCGGAACGAAGCAGTATTTT.

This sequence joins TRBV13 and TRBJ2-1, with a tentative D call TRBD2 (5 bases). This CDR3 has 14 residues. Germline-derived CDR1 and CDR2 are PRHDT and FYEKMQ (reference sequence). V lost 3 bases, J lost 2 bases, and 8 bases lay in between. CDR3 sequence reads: CASSLRDPYNEQFF. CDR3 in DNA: TGTGCCAGCAGCTTGAGGGATCCCTACAATGAGCAGTTCTTC.

CDR3 in amino acids: CASSEVRTSWFGYF. CDR3 bases: TGCGCCAGCAGTGAGGTCCGGACTTCATGGTTCGGGTACTTC. This sequence joins TRBV10-1 and TRBJ2-7; possibly TRBD2 for D (5 bases). Germline CDR1 WNHNN, CDR2 SYGVQD (reference sequence). This CDR3 is built from 14 residues. V lost 2 bases and J 12 bases, leaving 20 bases between the germline ends.